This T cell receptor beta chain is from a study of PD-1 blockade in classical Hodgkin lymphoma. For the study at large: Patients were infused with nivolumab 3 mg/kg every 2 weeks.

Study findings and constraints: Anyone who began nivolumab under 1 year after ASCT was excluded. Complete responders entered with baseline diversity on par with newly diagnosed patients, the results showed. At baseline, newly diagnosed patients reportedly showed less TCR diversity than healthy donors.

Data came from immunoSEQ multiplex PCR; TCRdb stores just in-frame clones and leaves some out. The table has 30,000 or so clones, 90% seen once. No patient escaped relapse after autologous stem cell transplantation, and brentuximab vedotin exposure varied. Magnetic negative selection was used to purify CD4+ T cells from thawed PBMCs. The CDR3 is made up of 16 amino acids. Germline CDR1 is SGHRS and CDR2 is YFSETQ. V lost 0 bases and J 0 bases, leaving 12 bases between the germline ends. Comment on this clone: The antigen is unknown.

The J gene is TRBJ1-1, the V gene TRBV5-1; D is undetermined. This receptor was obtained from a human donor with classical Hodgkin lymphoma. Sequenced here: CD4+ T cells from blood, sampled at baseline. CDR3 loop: CASSLEAAPLNTEAFF. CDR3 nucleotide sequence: TGCGCCAGCAGCTTGGAGGCCGCACCCCTGAACACTGAAGCTTTCTTT.